The sequence of this TCR beta chain was determined in a study of blood T cell repertoires in COVID-19 (TCRdb year 2020). The study in broad terms: Collaborator samples came from the United States, Italy and Spain and covered acute and convalescent phases of COVID-19. The dataset comprised deeply sampled blood TCRbeta repertoires from subjects exposed to, actively infected with, or recovered from COVID-19. Sample metadata almost always included a de-identified subject ID, COVID-19 status, age in years and sex. The samples were drawn from the first 160 participants of the ongoing ImmuneRACE study and from 950 to 1,500 subjects provided by 6 global collaborators. A freely available public database, intended as a resource for researchers studying the immune response to SARS-CoV-2, is where the repertoires were released. The prospective study material was composed of cDNA or gDNA derived from T cells, B-cell-depleted T cells, or PBMCs. Where HLA class I and class II types were available, the types were taken from metadata supplied by the sample provider, not from assay-based typing.

TCRbeta CDR3 regions were amplified from genomic DNA using the immunoSEQ Assay, a bias-controlled multiplex PCR. From the authors' description of their analysis: Within the assay, amplification of reference gene primers was used to estimate how many nucleated cells each sample contained. To quantify the absolute abundance of each unique TCRbeta CDR3 rearrangement, sequence reads were collapsed and filtered. For each sample, productive Simpson clonality was calculated as the square root of Simpson's diversity index over productive rearrangements. Imported from immuneACCESS, the table was reduced by TCRdb to in-frame sequences with V and J called. These copies leave out some clones; in studies compared against another copy, an unresolved V gene accounts for under half, and the cause of the remainder is not known. Clone size and V and J calls were adopted from that table, with D and trimming inferred from the DNA. The sample table lists about 210,000 clones, around nine tenths of them with a count of one. The top ten constitute 1.5% of the sample.

Remarks on this clone: Its binding antigen is unknown. The input lacks base qualities; no much larger clone sits a single base away.

Results the study describes overall, beyond this receptor: How much clinical and demographic metadata was included differed by source and by participant, and the metadata was provided uncurated.

Each collaborating institution followed its own protocols to collect whole blood in K2EDTA tubes. Collaborator samples were shipped for TCRbeta analysis as frozen whole blood, isolated PBMCs, or DNA extracted from either sample type. V is reduced by 5 bases and J by 6 bases, leaving a spacing of 10 bases between them. Measured from the cysteine to the phenylalanine, the CDR3 is 13 residues long. Only CDR3 DNA remains: 39 bases, in frame from the first base. Reading the germline V gene (reference sequence) gives CDR1 LNHNV and CDR2 YYDKDF. Material for sequencing was peripheral blood. Recombination connected TRBV15 to TRBJ2-2; 5 matching bases give a weak D call of TRBD2. The clonotype originates from a man aged 18 to 29 with active or convalescent COVID-19. Read as DNA, the sequence is TGTGCCACCAGCCGGATAGCGTCCGGGGAGCTGTTTTTT. The translation is CATSRIASGELFF.